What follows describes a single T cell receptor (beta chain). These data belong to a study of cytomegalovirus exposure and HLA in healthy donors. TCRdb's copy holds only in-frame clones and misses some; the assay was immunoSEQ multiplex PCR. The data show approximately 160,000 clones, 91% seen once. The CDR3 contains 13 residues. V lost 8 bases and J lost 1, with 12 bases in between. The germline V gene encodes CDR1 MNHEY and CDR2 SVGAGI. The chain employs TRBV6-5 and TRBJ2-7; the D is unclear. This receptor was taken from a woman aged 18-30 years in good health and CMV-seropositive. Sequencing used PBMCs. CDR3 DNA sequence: TGTGCCAGCGCCCGTGCGCGGTCCTACGAGCAGTACTTC. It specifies CASARARSYEQYF.